The clone carrying this T cell receptor beta chain was recorded a few times. Its target is not known. The CDR3 loop spans 13 amino acids. Trimming cost V 11 bases and J 0 bases, with 13 bases left between them. The PCR was carried out with 60 Vbeta primers and 13 Jbeta primers. Generated by immunoSEQ multiplex PCR, the TCRdb table keeps only in-frame clones and is missing some. The data contain hundreds of thousands of clones, roughly 70% of them singletons. This sample is drawn from a study of cytomegalovirus exposure and HLA in healthy donors. Study-level points and caveats: The study carried out a later analysis of TCR beta sequences. It associated 15,000 to 20,000 of them with specific HLA alleles at a false discovery rate of 0.05.

This sequence joins TRBV23-1 and TRBJ1-1; a weak D match, TRBD1 (6 bases). TRBV23-1 is an open reading frame, and its role is uncertain. This receptor was obtained from a female donor in good health and CMV-seronegative. The sequenced sample was PBMCs. CDR3 in DNA: TGCGCCGTTTCAGGACAGTTGAACACTGAAGCTTTCTTT. Protein: CAVSGQLNTEAFF.